This TCR beta chain is drawn from a study of T cell responses to AZD1222 COVID-19 vaccine. The germline CDR1 and CDR2 sequences are SGHRS and YFSETQ. The CDR3 runs to 14 residues. With 3 bases clipped from V and 8 bases from J, the junction kept 6 bases outside the gene matches. A remark on this clone: Its target is not known.

General observations from the study: Increases in Spike-specific TCR breadth and depth were seen after two AZD1222 doses. Just a handful of AZD1222 recipients were seropositive at baseline.

Libraries were prepared by immunoSEQ multiplex PCR; TCRdb keeps only in-frame clonotypes and omits some of them. The sample gives roughly 56,000 clones, approximately 85% of which show up once; roughly 16% is in the top ten. The chain links TRBV5-1 to TRBJ1-4, with 8 bases fitting TRBD1. This sequence originates from an adult in good health. The starting material was peripheral blood, obtained on day 0 of AZD1222 vaccination. CDR3 in DNA: TGCGCCAGCAGCTCTGGACAGGGCTGGGAAAAACTGTTTTTT. This gives the protein CASSSGQGWEKLFF.